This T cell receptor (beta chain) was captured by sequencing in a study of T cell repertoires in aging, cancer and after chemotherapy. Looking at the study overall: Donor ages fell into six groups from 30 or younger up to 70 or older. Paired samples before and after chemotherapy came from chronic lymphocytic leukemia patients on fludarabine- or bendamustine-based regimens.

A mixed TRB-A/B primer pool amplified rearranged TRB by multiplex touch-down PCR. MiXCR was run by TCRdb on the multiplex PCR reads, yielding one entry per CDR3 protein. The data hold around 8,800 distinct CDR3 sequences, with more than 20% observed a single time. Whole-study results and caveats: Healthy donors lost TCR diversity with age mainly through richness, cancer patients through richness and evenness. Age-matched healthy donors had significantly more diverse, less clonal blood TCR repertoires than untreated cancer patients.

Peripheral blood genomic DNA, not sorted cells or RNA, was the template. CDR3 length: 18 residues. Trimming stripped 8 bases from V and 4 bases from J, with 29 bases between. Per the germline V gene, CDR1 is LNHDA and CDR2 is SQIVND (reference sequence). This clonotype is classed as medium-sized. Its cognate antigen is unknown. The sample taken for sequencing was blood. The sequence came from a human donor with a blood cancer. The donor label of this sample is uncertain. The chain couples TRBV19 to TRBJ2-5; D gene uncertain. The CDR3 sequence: CASSTYSNPGPNRETQYF. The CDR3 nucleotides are TGTGCCAGTTCCACATATTCAAACCCCGGGCCGAATCGAGAGACCCAGTACTTC.